This T cell receptor beta chain was captured by sequencing in a study of neurological immune-mediated disorders. The study's findings and limits: The study found no CDR3 amino acid sequences shared by expanded clones across subjects, suggesting private repertoires in all groups.

Each TCR transcript was tagged with a 10-nucleotide random UMI during 5'RACE. TCRdb reanalysed the 5' RACE reads using MiXCR and keeps one entry per CDR3 protein. The sample has more than 75,000 distinct CDR3 sequences, approximately 10% seen once. This clonotype was found many times. Its antigen remains unidentified. This CDR3 is 12 amino acids long. V gave up 5 bases and J gave up 4 bases, with 9 bases separating them. The V gene's germline CDR1 is SGHRS and CDR2 YFSETQ. The source of this sequence is a man aged 35 to 55 in good health. V gene TRBV5-1 combines with J gene TRBJ1-1; D is possibly TRBD1 (5 bases). Sequenced: PBMCs. CDR3 region: CASRSRVTEAFF. In nucleotides, the CDR3 is TGCGCCAGCAGATCCAGGGTCACTGAAGCTTTCTTT.